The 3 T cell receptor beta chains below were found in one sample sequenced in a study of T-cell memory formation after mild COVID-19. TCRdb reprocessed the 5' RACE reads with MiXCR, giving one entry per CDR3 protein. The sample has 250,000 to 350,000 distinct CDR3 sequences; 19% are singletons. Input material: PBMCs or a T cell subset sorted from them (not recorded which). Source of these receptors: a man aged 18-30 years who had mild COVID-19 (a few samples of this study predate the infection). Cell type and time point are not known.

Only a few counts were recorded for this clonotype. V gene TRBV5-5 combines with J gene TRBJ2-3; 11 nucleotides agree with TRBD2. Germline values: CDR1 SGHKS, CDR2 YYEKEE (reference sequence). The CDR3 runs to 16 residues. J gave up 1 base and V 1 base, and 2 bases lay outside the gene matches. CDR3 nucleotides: TGTGCCAGCAGCTTGCCACTAGCGGGGGGCACAGATACGCAGTATTTT. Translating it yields CASSLPLAGGTDTQYF. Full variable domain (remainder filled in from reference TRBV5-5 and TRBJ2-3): DAGVTQSPTHLIKTRGQQVTLRCSPISGHKSVSWYQQVLGQGPQFIFQYYEKEERGRGNFPDRFSARQFPNYSSELNVNALLLGDSALYLCASSLPLAGGTDTQYFGPGTRLTVL.

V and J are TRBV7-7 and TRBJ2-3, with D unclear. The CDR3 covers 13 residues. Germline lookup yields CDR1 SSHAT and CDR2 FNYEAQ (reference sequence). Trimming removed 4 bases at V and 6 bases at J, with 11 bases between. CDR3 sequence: CASSSLHGDTQYF. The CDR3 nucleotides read TGTGCCAGCAGCTCCCTCCACGGCGATACGCAGTATTTT.

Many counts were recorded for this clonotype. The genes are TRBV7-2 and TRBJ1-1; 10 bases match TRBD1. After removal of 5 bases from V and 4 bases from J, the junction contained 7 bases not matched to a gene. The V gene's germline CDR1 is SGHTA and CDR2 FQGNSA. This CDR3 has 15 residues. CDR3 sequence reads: CASSPGQGKITEAFF. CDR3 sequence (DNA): TGTGCCAGCAGCCCGGGACAGGGGAAGATCACTGAAGCTTTCTTT.